This T cell receptor beta chain was sequenced in a study of blood T cell repertoires in COVID-19. Overall study: PBMCs, B-cell-depleted T cells, or T cells provided the cDNA or gDNA that made up the material.

CDR3 length equals 13 residues. Per the germline V gene, CDR1 is LGHDT and CDR2 is YNNKEL (reference sequence). V shed 4 bases and J shed 6 bases, with 12 bases lying between them. Original processing methods: Reference gene primer amplification in the assay estimated nucleated cell counts. Profiling relied on immunoSEQ multiplex PCR, and the TCRdb table lists in-frame clones only, not all of them. V, J and clone size were drawn from that table, and D and trimming were deduced from the DNA. The sample lists about 240,000 clones, roughly 80% occurring once. Sequencing was done on a sample of peripheral blood. The source of this sequence is a woman aged 55-69 years with active or convalescent COVID-19. This sequence joins TRBV3-1 (or the pseudogene TRBV3-2) and TRBJ2-5; D perhaps matches TRBD1 (6 bases). In DNA form, the CDR3 reads TGTGCCAGCAGCCGATCACAGGGTCAGACCCAGTACTTC. Its protein is CASSRSQGQTQYF.